The text below deals with one T cell receptor (beta chain). No antigen is known for it. The sample is drawn from a study of cytomegalovirus exposure and HLA in healthy donors. The PCR was carried out with 60 Vbeta primers and 13 Jbeta primers. Only in-frame clones appear in the TCRdb table, and some are missing; sequencing was by immunoSEQ multiplex PCR. The data contain 100,000 to 150,000 clones, approximately 17% of them seen just once; the ten biggest clones take up less than 3.5%. Points from the study as a whole: By a later analysis, the bulk of CMV-associated TCR beta chains appeared HLA-restricted. Based on reports, TCR beta sequences accurately predicted HLA-A and HLA-B alleles for most subjects.

V shed 3 bases and J 0 bases; nucleotides not matched to a gene: 4. The CDR3 covers 16 residues. CDR1 is SGHTA, CDR2 FQGNSA, per germline. The sequencing input was PBMCs. The chain uses TRBV7-2 and TRBJ2-1; 8 nucleotides match TRBD2. The source of this sequence is a female donor in good health and CMV-seropositive. The CDR3 here is CASSLGTSRSYNEQFF. In nucleotides, the CDR3 is TGTGCCAGCAGCTTGGGGACTAGTCGCTCCTACAATGAGCAGTTCTTC. The full variable domain, with the rest looked up from reference TRBV7-2 and TRBJ2-1, is GAGVSQSPSNKVTEKGKDVELRCDPISGHTALYWYRQSLGQGLEFLIYFQGNSAPDKSGLPSDRFSAERTGGSVSTLTIQRTQQEDSAVYLCASSLGTSRSYNEQFFGPGTRLTVL.